This T cell receptor beta chain was sequenced during a study of CD8 T cells in Susac syndrome (dated 2019 in TCRdb). For context, the study as a whole: Among the sequenced Susac syndrome patients, over five had clinically active disease and roughly 8 were in clinical remission. Whether CD8+ T cell activation and differentiation in Susac syndrome was antigen driven was tested using repertoire sequencing. At blood withdrawal, Susac syndrome patients were either therapy-naive, taking corticosteroids (in some cases with IVIg as well), or taking IVIg alone. General findings and caveats noted by the study authors: In patients with Susac syndrome, the CD4+ T cell repertoire showed no detectable clonal expansion. The number of individuals in the TCR sequencing and HLA analysis was acknowledged as relatively small.

RNA was extracted using the RNeasy kit, and roughly 0.5 to 1 ug of the RNA was reverse transcribed with random hexamers. The immunoSEQ multiplex PCR assay, covering 54 Vbeta and 13 Jbeta segments, was used to amplify TCR beta CDR3 regions. To correct PCR amplification bias, a synthetic template baseline was used for both primer optimization and computational correction. For the original study's pipeline: Only productive sequences were kept, with reads annotated to V, D and J genes according to IMGT and analyzed in immunoSEQ Analyzer. Clonality was computed as one minus Shannon entropy normalized by log2 of the number of productive unique sequences. For each patient and control, public and private clones were evaluated within the 100 most prevalent clones. A clone was defined as Susac-specific if it was absent from the healthy and MS cohorts, from some 1,100 published viral clones and from other ImmuneACCESS disease sequences. The public sequencing data were trimmed at Q25 with fastp and processed into clonotypes with MiXCR by TCRdb, which kept only in-frame beta chains. When rows share a CDR3 protein, they turn into one entry using the most common DNA and genes. The V and J calls were not made by the authors but by TCRdb's processing. The sample includes some 200,000 distinct CDR3 sequences, with around 90% observed a single time. The top ten hold about 0.09% of the sample.

CDR3 length: 13 amino acids, cysteine to phenylalanine. Of all the DNA, just the CDR3 is kept, 39 bases in frame from base 1. V is reduced by 2 bases and J by 4 bases, leaving a spacing of 8 bases between them. As encoded in the germline V gene, CDR1 is SGHTA while CDR2 is FQGTGA. High-throughput TCR beta sequencing profiled peripheral blood CD8+ and CD4+ T cells from healthy donors, Susac syndrome patients and multiple sclerosis patients. The Susac syndrome patients fulfilled recently defined diagnostic criteria for definite or probable disease. Bulk CD8+ and CD4+ T cells were purified by magnetic negative isolation, whereas CD8+ TEMRA cells were enriched by FACS. Blood was collected in EDTA tubes and processed within 24 hours, with PBMCs isolated through density gradient centrifugation. PBMCs destined for TCR sequencing were cryopreserved in liquid nitrogen and later thawed in a 37 °C water bath. The sorted or isolated CD4+, CD8+ and CD8+ TEMRA cells had a purity of 90% or higher.

A note on this clonotype: This clone's antigen is unknown. Base qualities are not provided; no much larger clone lies one nucleotide away.

Here the chain combines TRBV7-3 and TRBJ1-2; D gene: possibly TRBD1, on 6 matching bases. The sample taken for sequencing was CD4+ T cells from PBMCs. The source of this sequence is a human donor with Susac syndrome. The DNA reads as follows: TGTGCCAGCAGCTTATCAGGGGCCTATGGCTACACCTTC. This gives the protein CASSLSGAYGYTF.